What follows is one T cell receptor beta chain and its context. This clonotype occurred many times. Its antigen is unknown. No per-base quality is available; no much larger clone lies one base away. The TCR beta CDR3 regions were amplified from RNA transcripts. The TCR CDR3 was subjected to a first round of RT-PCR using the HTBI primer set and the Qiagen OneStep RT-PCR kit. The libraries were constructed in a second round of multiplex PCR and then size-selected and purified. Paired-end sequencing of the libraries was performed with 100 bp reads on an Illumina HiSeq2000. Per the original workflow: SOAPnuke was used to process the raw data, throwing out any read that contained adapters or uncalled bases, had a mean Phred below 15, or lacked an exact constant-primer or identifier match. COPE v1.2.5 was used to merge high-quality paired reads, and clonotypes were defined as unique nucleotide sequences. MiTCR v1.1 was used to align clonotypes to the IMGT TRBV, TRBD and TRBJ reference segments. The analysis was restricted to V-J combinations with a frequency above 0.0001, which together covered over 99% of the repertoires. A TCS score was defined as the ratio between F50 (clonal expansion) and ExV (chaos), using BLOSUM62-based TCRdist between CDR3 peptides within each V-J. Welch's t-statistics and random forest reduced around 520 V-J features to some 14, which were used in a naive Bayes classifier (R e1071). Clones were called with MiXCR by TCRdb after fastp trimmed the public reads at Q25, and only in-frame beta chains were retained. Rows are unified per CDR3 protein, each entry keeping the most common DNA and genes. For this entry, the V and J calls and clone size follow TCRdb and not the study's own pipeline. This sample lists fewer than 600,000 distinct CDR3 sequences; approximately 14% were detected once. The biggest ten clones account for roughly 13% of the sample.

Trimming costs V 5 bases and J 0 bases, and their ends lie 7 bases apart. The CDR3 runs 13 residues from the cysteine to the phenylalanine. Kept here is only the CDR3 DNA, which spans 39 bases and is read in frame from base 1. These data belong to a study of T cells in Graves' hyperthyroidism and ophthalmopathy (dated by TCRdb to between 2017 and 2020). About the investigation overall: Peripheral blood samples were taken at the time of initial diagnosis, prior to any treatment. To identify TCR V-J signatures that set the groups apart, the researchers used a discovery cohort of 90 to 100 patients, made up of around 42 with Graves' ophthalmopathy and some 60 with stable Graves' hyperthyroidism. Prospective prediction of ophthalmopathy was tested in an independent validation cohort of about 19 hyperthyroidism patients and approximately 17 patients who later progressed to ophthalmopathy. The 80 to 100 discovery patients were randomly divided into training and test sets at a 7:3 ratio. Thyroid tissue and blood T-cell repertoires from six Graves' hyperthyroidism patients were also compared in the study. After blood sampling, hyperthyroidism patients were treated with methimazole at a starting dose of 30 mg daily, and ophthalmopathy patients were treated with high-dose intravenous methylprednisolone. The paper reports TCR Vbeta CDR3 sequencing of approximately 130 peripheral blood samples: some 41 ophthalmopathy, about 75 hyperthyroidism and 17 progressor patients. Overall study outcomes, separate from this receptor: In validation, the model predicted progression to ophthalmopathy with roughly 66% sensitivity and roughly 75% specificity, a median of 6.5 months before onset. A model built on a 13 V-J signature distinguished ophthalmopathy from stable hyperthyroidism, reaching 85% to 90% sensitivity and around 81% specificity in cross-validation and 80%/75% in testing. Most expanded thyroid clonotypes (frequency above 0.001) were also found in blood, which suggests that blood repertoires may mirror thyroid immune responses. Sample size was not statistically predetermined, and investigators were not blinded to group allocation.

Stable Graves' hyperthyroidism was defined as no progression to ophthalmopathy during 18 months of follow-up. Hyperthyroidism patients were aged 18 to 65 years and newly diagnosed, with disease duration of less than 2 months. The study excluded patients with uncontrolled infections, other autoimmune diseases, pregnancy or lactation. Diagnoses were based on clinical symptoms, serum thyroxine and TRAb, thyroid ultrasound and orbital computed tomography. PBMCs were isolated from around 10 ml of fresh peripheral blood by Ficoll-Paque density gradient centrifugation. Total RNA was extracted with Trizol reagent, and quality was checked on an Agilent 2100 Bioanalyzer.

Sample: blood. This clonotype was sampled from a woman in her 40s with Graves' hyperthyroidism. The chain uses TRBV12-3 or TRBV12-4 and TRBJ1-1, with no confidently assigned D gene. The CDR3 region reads CASSGYMNTEAFF. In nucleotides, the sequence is TGTGCCAGCAGTGGATACATGAACACTGAAGCTTTCTTT.